These 24 T cell receptor beta chains were sequenced from one sample in a study of tumor and adjacent non-tumor tissue in lung cancer (dated by TCRdb to 2016 to 2019). RNA was isolated from bulk, unsorted tissue, and RNA quality was assessed with a NanoDrop ND-1000 and an Agilent 2100. For the normal lung samples, distant non-tumor tissue was collected more than 3 cm away from the tumor edge. The library was obtained by multiplex PCR. Instrument on record: Illumina HiSeq 2500. TCRbeta libraries were built by three rounds of nested PCR using primers (Table S4), following protocols modified from ARM-PCR. TCRdb reran the public reads through fastp at Q25 and MiXCR, keeping productive beta chains. Each entry is one CDR3 protein sequence, shown with its most common DNA and genes. This sample comprises more than 60,000 distinct CDR3 sequences, around 82% of them detected only once. The ten top clones hold around 43% of the sample.

Sequencing was done on a sample of distant non-tumor lung tissue. All receptors derive from a man between 60 and 75 years old with non-small cell lung cancer.

This clonotype has more than one count but fewer than ten. The rearrangement links TRBV12-3 or TRBV12-4 to TRBJ2-2; 10 nucleotides align to TRBD2. The CDR3 is 16 residues long. V shed 3 bases and J 4 bases; nucleotides not matched to a gene: 5. As DNA, the CDR3 is TGTGCCAGCAGTTTCCCGGGACTAGCGAGCACCGGGGAGCTGTTTTTT. This encodes CASSFPGLASTGELFF.

This clonotype was seen once. The CDR3 does not close with the conserved phenylalanine or tryptophan, likely indicating a read error. The chain recombines TRBV20-1 with TRBJ1-2; possible D gene TRBD1, 5 bases. The CDR3 runs to 13 residues. Germline V lookup: CDR1 DFQATT, CDR2 SNEGSKA (reference sequence). CDR3 region: CSARIGANYGYTL. In nucleotides, the CDR3 is TGCAGTGCTAGAATAGGGGCTAACTATGGTTACACCCTC.

With regard to this clonotype: Without the conserved terminal phenylalanine or tryptophan, this CDR3 likely stems from a read error. The V call is TRBV5-4, the J call TRBJ2-7; perhaps TRBD1 as D (5 bases). This CDR3 has 12 residues. CDR1 and CDR2 from the germline V gene are SGHNT and YYREEE (reference sequence). The CDR3 sequence is CASSWGGYEQYL. The DNA of the CDR3 is TGTGCTAGCAGCTGGGGCGGCTACGAGCAGTACTTA.

With regard to this clonotype: The junction differs from germline at one of its ends, possibly a read error. The rearrangement joins TRBV11-3 to TRBJ2-1, with D possibly matching TRBD2 (6 bases). This CDR3 has 19 amino acids. Germline CDR1 SGHNT, CDR2 YENEEA. CDR3 residues: CASSLRWGTCGEHYSEQFF. CDR3 DNA: TGTGCCAGTAGCCTTAGGTGGGGGACTTGCGGGGAACACTACAGTGAGCAGTTCTTC.

This chain uses TRBV29-1 with TRBJ2-7; D is possibly TRBD1 (5 bases). Germline loops: CDR1 SQVTM, CDR2 ANQGSEA. Trimming removed 8 bases from V and 2 bases from J, with 13 bases in between. This CDR3 comprises 12 residues. The chain's CDR3 is CSIGIGAYEQYF. The DNA of the CDR3 is TGCAGCATTGGGATAGGGGCCTACGAGCAGTACTTC.

Comment on this clonotype: An end of the junction does not agree with germline; a read error may underlie this. The gene calls are TRBV11-1 and TRBJ2-1; D is ambiguous. The length of the CDR3 is 16 residues. The germline CDR1 and CDR2 sequences are SGHAT and FQDESV (reference sequence). This CDR3 reads CASSLTHGIGKNGQFF. DNA of the CDR3: TGTGCCAGCAGCTTAACTCATGGGATTGGGAAGAATGGGCAGTTCTTC.

A note on this clonotype: The conserved final phenylalanine or tryptophan is absent from the CDR3, which likely points to a read error. The chain is built from TRBV29-1 and TRBJ1-5; no firm D call. The CDR3 contains 12 residues. Germline CDR1 and CDR2: SQVTM and ANQGSEA. CDR3 region: CSVADWNQPQHL. The CDR3 bases are TGCAGTGTCGCGGACTGGAATCAGCCCCAGCATCTT.

On this clonotype itself: At one end the junction does not follow the germline gene, possibly because of a read error. This rearrangement joins TRBV12-3 or TRBV12-4 to TRBJ1-4; D gene uncertain. The CDR3 is 14 residues long. CDR3 amino acids: CASSLGQRNEKLFF. Here the CDR3 DNA reads TGTGCTAGCAGTTTAGGCCAGAGAAATGAAAAACTGTTTTTT.

This clonotype appeared a few times. One junction end does not reproduce the germline sequence, and a read error may be involved. CDR3 bases: TGCAGCGTTGGGCCTTGGAGGGACTCTGAAGTTTTCTTT. This translates into CSVGPWRDSEVFF. The chain links TRBV29-1 to TRBJ1-1, with D possibly being TRBD1 (5 bases). This CDR3 has 13 residues. Germline V gene lookup returns CDR1 SQVTM and CDR2 ANQGSEA.

About this clonotype itself: The junction departs from the called germline gene at one end, perhaps through a read error. The chain links TRBV6-1 to TRBJ2-7; 7 nucleotides match TRBD1. In germline, CDR1 is MNHNS, CDR2 SASEGT. There are 18 residues in the CDR3. CDR3 amino acids: CASSYEPGQRLSSYEHYF. CDR3 DNA sequence: TGTGCCAGCAGTTACGAACCGGGACAGCGGCTAAGCTCATACGAGCATTACTTC.

This clonotype was counted a few times. This clone may be a read error of a much larger clone one base away. CDR3 region: CTSSLRSDTQYF. Written as DNA, the CDR3 is TGTACCAGCAGCCTCCGTTCGGATACGCAGTATTTT. V gene TRBV11-2 combines with J gene TRBJ2-3; D not certain. This CDR3 is 12 amino acids long. Germline V gene sequence: CDR1 SGHAT, CDR2 FQNNGV. The full variable domain, its missing parts supplied by reference TRBV11-2 and TRBJ2-3, is EAGVAQSPRYKIIEKRQSVAFWCNPISGHATLYWYQQILGQGPKLLIQFQNNGVVDDSQLPKDRFSAERLKGVDSTLKIQPAKLEDSAVYLCTSSLRSDTQYFGPGTRLTVL.

By frequency in the sample, this clonotype is medium-sized. Its ends do not fully match the called genes, so a read error is possible. V is TRBV6-1 and J is TRBJ1-2; 7 positions agree with TRBD1. The CDR3 consists of 14 residues. CDR1 and CDR2 (germline): MNHNS, SASEGT. This chain's CDR3 is CASREGQAQRGYTF. The CDR3 DNA sequence: TGTGCCAGCAGAGAAGGACAGGCGCAGAGGGGCTACACCTTC.

Remarks on this clonotype: Likely a read error: the CDR3 ends without its conserved phenylalanine or tryptophan. The DNA is omitted, as the CDR3 cannot be located on it reliably, and the CDR3 follows TCRdb's listing. This sequence joins TRBV11-3 and TRBJ2-1; TRBD2, as called in the table, went unchecked against the DNA. Germline CDR1 SGHNT, CDR2 YENEEA. Both ends counted, the CDR3 spans 14 residues. The CDR3 loop is CASSSGTSGNEQFS.

The chain carries TRBV6-6 and TRBJ2-5; possibly TRBD1 for D (6 bases). Deletions cut 9 bases from V and 1 base from J, with 21 bases between. Germline CDR1 reads MNHNY; CDR2 reads SVGAGI (reference sequence). This CDR3 spans 16 amino acids. The CDR3 reads CARRPTPTGSQETQYF. In nucleotides, the CDR3 is TGTGCCAGGAGGCCTACCCCCACAGGGAGCCAAGAGACCCAGTACTTC.

Worth noting for this clonotype: The junction and the germline gene differ at one end; a read error may be behind it. This chain connects TRBV14 to TRBJ2-7; D perhaps matches TRBD2 (5 bases). This CDR3 comprises 16 residues. CDR1 is SGHDN, CDR2 FVKESK, per germline. The DNA for the CDR3 is TGTTCCAGCAGCCAAGATATGGGAGCTTCACGGATCGAGCAGTACTTC. Translated, it gives CSSSQDMGASRIEQYF.

In the case of this clonotype: A junction end diverges from the germline sequence, so it may reflect a read error. The chain employs TRBV6-6 and TRBJ2-7; TRBD1 or TRBD2 may be the D gene (6 bases each). CDR3 length equals 12 residues. CDR1 is MNHNY, CDR2 SVGAGI, per germline (reference sequence). The CDR3 DNA follows: TGTACCAGCATGGAGGGGGGATACGAGCTGTACTTC. Amino acid sequence: CTSMEGGYELYF.

The rearrangement links TRBV29-1 to TRBJ2-5; perhaps TRBD2 as D (5 bases). CDR3 length: 13 residues. The germline gives CDR1 SQVTM, CDR2 ANQGSEA. V lost 7 bases to trimming and J lost 0 bases, with 12 bases between them. Written as DNA, the CDR3 is TGCAGCGCTTCGGACTGGTACCAAGAGACCCAGTACTTC. It translates to CSASDWYQETQYF.

About this clonotype itself: One end of the junction is discordant with germline, which a read error may explain. The V gene is TRBV6-5, the J gene TRBJ1-5; no definite D call. The CDR3 has 14 amino acids. The germline CDR1 and CDR2 sequences are MNHEY and SVGAGI. The CDR3 is CSSSVGRLNQPQHF. The CDR3 bases are TGTTCCAGCAGCGTGGGTAGACTCAATCAGCCCCAGCATTTT.

A remark on this clonotype: A much bigger clone sits one base away, suggesting this may be a read error. The rearrangement links TRBV7-9 to TRBJ1-5; the D gene is possibly TRBD1 (6 bases). Germline V gives CDR1 SEHNR, CDR2 FQNEAQ (reference sequence). This CDR3 has 14 residues. The CDR3 is CVSSLGTGYQPQHF. As DNA, the CDR3 is TGTGTCAGCAGCTTAGGTACAGGGTACCAGCCCCAGCATTTT.

To note about this clonotype: Here the CDR3 omits its conserved ending phenylalanine or tryptophan, so a read error is the likely source. It is unclear where the CDR3 begins or ends on the DNA, so no DNA is shown, and the CDR3 is as TCRdb lists it. V usage is TRBV6-5 and J usage is TRBJ2-4; TRBD2, the table's D call, lacks a check against the DNA. With termini counted, the CDR3 has 13 amino acids. Germline V CDR1 and CDR2: MNHEY, SVGAGI. The CDR3 region is CVSAGGPADIQYI.

To note about this clonotype: Just one base apart from a much larger clone, this may be a read error. The chain uses TRBV13 and TRBJ2-7; 7 bases are shared with TRBD1. Trimming at V came to 5 bases and at J to 10 bases, leaving 14 bases not matched to a gene. Germline V gene lookup returns CDR1 PRHDT and CDR2 FYEKMQ (reference sequence). The CDR3 is 14 amino acids. The CDR3 spells CASSQGQAKTGQYF. The CDR3 DNA sequence: TGTGCCAGCAGCCAAGGACAGGCCAAAACGGGACAGTACTTC.

About this clonotype itself: One junction end does not reproduce the germline sequence, and a read error may be involved. V is TRBV6-5 and J is TRBJ2-3, with D perhaps being TRBD1 or TRBD2 (5 bases each). The CDR3 runs 15 residues. The V gene's germline CDR1 is MNHEY and CDR2 SVGAGI. The CDR3 coding sequence is TGTGCCACCAGTGCCCGGGACCTTAGCACAGATACGCAGTTTTTT. Translating it yields CATSARDLSTDTQFF.

DNA of the CDR3: TGTGCCAGCAACTCTTCCGGAACAGGATGGGAGACCCAGTACTTC. It codes for CASNSSGTGWETQYF. The chain couples TRBV7-8 to TRBJ2-5, with D tentatively TRBD1 (5 bases). The CDR3 spans 15 residues. Trimming cost V 7 bases and J 5 bases, with 20 bases left between them. Germline V gene data show CDR1 as SGHVS and CDR2 as FQNEAQ.

The V call is TRBV9, the J call TRBJ2-1; D not certain. This CDR3 comprises 12 residues. The germline CDR1 and CDR2 sequences are SGDLS and YYNGEE. Trimming removed 0 bases from V and 8 bases from J, with 6 bases in between. The DNA for the CDR3 is TGTGCCAGCAGCGTAGGTTCCGATGAGCAGTTCTTC. Its protein product is CASSVGSDEQFF.